The 23 T cell receptor beta chains given below trace back to one sample, sequenced in a study of cytomegalovirus exposure and HLA in healthy donors. A multiplex PCR was run with 60 Vbeta primers and 13 Jbeta primers. Sequenced by immunoSEQ multiplex PCR; TCRdb stores in-frame clones only, minus some. The sample consists of 53,000 or so clones, roughly 75% of them appearing once. The material sequenced was PBMCs. The source of these receptors is a man under 40 in good health and CMV-seropositive.

Note on this clone: The junction departs from the called germline gene at one end, perhaps through a read error. This specimen includes other DNA sequences encoding the same CDR3. This sequence joins TRBV4-1 and TRBJ2-7; D is ambiguous. The CDR3 runs to 14 residues. The V gene's germline CDR1 is MGHRA and CDR2 YSYEKL. CDR3 in DNA: TGCGCCAGCAGCCAAGGTCCTTCTTCCTACGAACAGTACTTC. Translated: CASSQGPSSYEQYF.

This clone was observed a handful of times. The rearrangement joins TRBV6-1 to TRBJ2-7; no reliable D call. Germline V gives CDR1 MNHNS, CDR2 SASEGT. Between the trimmed V and J ends, which lost 7 bases and 0 bases, there was a span of 10 bases. This CDR3 is built from 13 residues. The CDR3 reads CASTAWSSYEQYF. The CDR3 DNA reads TGTGCCAGCACGGCCTGGAGCTCCTACGAGCAGTACTTC.

V usage is TRBV6-6 and J usage is TRBJ1-5, with TRBD1 identical over 12 bases. CDR1 MNHNY and CDR2 SVGAGI come from the germline V gene (reference sequence). V was clipped by 7 bases and J by 7 bases; unmatched bases: 8. The CDR3 sequence is 15 residues long. DNA of the CDR3: TGTGCCAGCACCCCGAGGGACAGGGGGCGCCAGCCCCAGCATTTT. Translating it yields CASTPRDRGRQPQHF.

The chain employs TRBV7-2 and TRBJ1-5; tentative D call: TRBD1 (5 bases). The V end was cut by 1 base, the J end by 6 bases, with 13 bases between. CDR3 size: 15 residues. Germline-derived CDR1 and CDR2 are SGHTA and FQGNSA. CDR3 region: CASSLGGRVGQPQHF. The CDR3 region has the DNA TGTGCCAGCAGCTTAGGGGGCAGGGTGGGTCAGCCCCAGCATTTT.

In this sample, this clone turned up once. This sequence joins TRBV7-2 and TRBJ1-5; possible D gene TRBD1, 5 bases. In germline, CDR1 is SGHTA, CDR2 FQGNSA. V dropped 4 bases and J dropped 7 bases, with 14 bases sitting between them. This CDR3 spans 14 amino acids. The CDR3 here is CASSSSGVGQPQHF. CDR3 bases: TGTGCCAGCAGCTCCTCGGGGGTGGGGCAGCCCCAGCATTTT. Filled out from reference TRBV7-2 and TRBJ1-5, the complete variable domain reads GAGVSQSPSNKVTEKGKDVELRCDPISGHTALYWYRQSLGQGLEFLIYFQGNSAPDKSGLPSDRFSAERTGGSVSTLTIQRTQQEDSAVYLCASSSSGVGQPQHFGDGTRLSIL.

This clone occurred a few times. J is TRBJ1-4 and V is TRBV6-1; D unresolved. Germline V CDR1 and CDR2: MNHNS, SASEGT. The CDR3 contains 14 residues. Trimming took off 2 bases at V and 5 bases at J, with 9 bases between the two ends. CDR3 region: CASSETGSNEKLFF. Written as DNA, the CDR3 is TGTGCCAGCAGTGAAACGGGGTCGAATGAAAAACTGTTTTTT.

This clone was observed a few times. CDR3 in amino acids: CASSSWTSQGGAFF. In nucleotides, the CDR3 is TGCGCCAGCAGCAGTTGGACATCCCAGGGGGGAGCTTTCTTT. The chain uses TRBV4-3 and TRBJ1-1, with 7 bases aligning to TRBD1. With 5 bases clipped from V and 10 bases from J, the junction kept 13 bases outside the gene matches. CDR1 and CDR2 (germline): LGHNA, YSLEER. The CDR3 loop spans 14 amino acids.

The chain joins TRBV7-8 to TRBJ1-2; D uncertain. With 4 bases removed from V and 4 bases from J, the gap between germline ends came to 16 bases. The CDR3 loop spans 15 amino acids. Per germline, CDR1 SGHVS and CDR2 FQNEAQ. Written as DNA, the CDR3 is TGTGCCAGCAGCTCCCGAGGGTGGGAAGGCTATGGCTACACCTTC. This sequence encodes CASSSRGWEGYGYTF. Based on the CDR3 plus reference TRBV7-8 and TRBJ1-2, the full variable domain is GAGVSQSPRYKVAKRGQDVALRCDPISGHVSLFWYQQALGQGPEFLTYFQNEAQLDKSGLPSDRFFAERPEGSVSTLKIQRTQQEDSAVYLCASSSRGWEGYGYTFGSGTRLTVV.

The sample holds a few counts of this clone. The CDR3 DNA reads as TGTGCCAGCAGTGTGGAGGTTACGGGCAATCAGCCCCAGCATTTT. Protein sequence: CASSVEVTGNQPQHF. The V and J genes are TRBV2 and TRBJ1-5; no clear D. Trimming removed 4 bases from V and 2 bases from J, with 12 bases in between. CDR1 SNHLY and CDR2 FYNNEI come from the germline V gene. The CDR3 totals 15 residues.

In its sample, this clone was seen once. The rearrangement links TRBV18 to TRBJ1-2, with D possibly matching TRBD1 (5 bases). This CDR3 region has 17 residues. The germline V gene encodes CDR1 KGHSH and CDR2 LQKENI. The germline V and J ends were trimmed by 0 bases and 4 bases, with 18 bases remaining between them. The CDR3 protein is CASSPPGPEGRGYGYTF. The CDR3 nucleotides are TGTGCCAGCTCACCACCGGGGCCGGAGGGTCGGGGCTATGGCTACACCTTC.

This chain connects TRBV5-6 to TRBJ1-1; perhaps TRBD1 as D (5 bases). Trimming pared 6 bases from V and 10 bases from J, leaving 16 bases between. Germline loops: CDR1 SGHDT, CDR2 YYEEEE. CDR3 size: 12 residues. The CDR3 loop reads CASTHGDGGAFF. CDR3 coding DNA: TGTGCCAGCACCCACGGTGACGGGGGAGCTTTCTTT.

The genes are TRBV5-4 and TRBJ2-5, with TRBD2 matching 8 bases. This CDR3 is 14 amino acids long. Germline V lookup: CDR1 SGHNT, CDR2 YYREEE (reference sequence). The ends lost 1 base at V and 11 bases at J; junction bases unmatched: 10. In DNA, the CDR3 is TGTGCCAGCAGCTTGCAGGCGGGGGGTGGTGAGCAGTACTTC. This codes for CASSLQAGGGEQYF.

The chain couples TRBV6-6 to TRBJ1-6, with D tentatively TRBD1 (5 bases). The CDR3 extends over 14 amino acids. CDR1 and CDR2 (germline): MNHNY, SVGAGI (reference sequence). V shed 8 bases and J shed 3 bases, with 11 bases lying between them. The CDR3 loop reads CASGVQVYNSPLHF. In DNA, the CDR3 is TGTGCCAGCGGCGTACAGGTCTATAATTCACCCCTCCACTTT.

The rearrangement links TRBV5-6 to TRBJ1-1; tentatively, D is TRBD1 (6 bases). Germline-derived CDR1 and CDR2 are SGHDT and YYEEEE. This CDR3 is 13 amino acids long. V lost 5 bases and J lost 5, with 13 bases in between. The CDR3 coding sequence is TGTGCCAGCAGAAGGGGGTGGGCTACTGAAGCTTTCTTT. Translation: CASRRGWATEAFF.

The chain links TRBV5-5 to TRBJ1-1; 8 positions match TRBD1. CDR1 is SGHKS, CDR2 YYEKEE, per germline (reference sequence). V lost 6 bases to trimming and J lost 4 bases; unmatched junction nucleotides: 11. The CDR3 consists of 15 residues. The CDR3 DNA sequence: TGTGCCAGCAACGCCAGGGGGCCCGGAGGCACTGAAGCTTTCTTT. This translates into CASNARGPGGTEAFF. Full variable domain (rest looked up from reference TRBV5-5 and TRBJ1-1): DAGVTQSPTHLIKTRGQQVTLRCSPISGHKSVSWYQQVLGQGPQFIFQYYEKEERGRGNFPDRFSARQFPNYSSELNVNALLLGDSALYLCASNARGPGGTEAFFGQGTRLTVV.

The rearrangement links TRBV5-6 to TRBJ2-3; maybe TRBD1 (5 bases). Germline CDR1 is SGHDT and CDR2 is YYEEEE. Trimming cost V 4 bases and J 6 bases, with 21 bases left between them. The CDR3 loop spans 16 amino acids. The CDR3 protein is CASSPYGRVGADTQYF. CDR3 nucleotide sequence: TGTGCCAGCAGCCCCTATGGCAGGGTCGGCGCGGATACGCAGTATTTT.

The sample holds a few counts of this clone. This chain links TRBV7-9 with TRBJ1-4, with 9 bases identical to TRBD1. Germline loops: CDR1 SEHNR, CDR2 FQNEAQ (reference sequence). This CDR3 spans 16 amino acids. Trimming at V came to 3 bases and at J to 2 bases, leaving 4 bases not matched to a gene. The CDR3, as DNA: TGTGCCAGCAGCTTCGGACAGGGGCGGACTAATGAAAAACTGTTTTTT. It specifies CASSFGQGRTNEKLFF. The whole variable domain, filled in from reference TRBV7-9 and TRBJ1-4, reads DTGVSQNPRHKITKRGQNVTFRCDPISEHNRLYWYRQTLGQGPEFLTYFQNEAQLEKSRLLSDRFSAERPKGSFSTLEIQRTEQGDSAMYLCASSFGQGRTNEKLFFGSGTQLSVL.

This rearrangement joins TRBV5-5 to TRBJ2-5; possibly TRBD2 for D (7 bases). The V end was cut by 7 bases, the J end by 5 bases, with 15 bases between. This CDR3 region has 13 residues. Germline values: CDR1 SGHKS, CDR2 YYEKEE (reference sequence). The CDR3 reads CASAEGGGETQYF. The CDR3 bases are TGTGCCAGCGCCGAGGGGGGGGGCGAGACCCAGTACTTC.

This sequence joins TRBV4-2 and TRBJ2-5; TRBD2 matches 8 bases. The CDR3 loop spans 12 amino acids. Trimming took 5 bases from V and 7 from J; bases not matched to a gene: 3. Per germline, CDR1 LGHNA and CDR2 YNFKEQ. CDR3 sequence reads: CASSISGGTQYF. CDR3 nucleotide sequence: TGTGCCAGCAGCATCAGCGGGGGGACCCAGTACTTC.

The genes are TRBV11-3 and TRBJ1-1; D is unresolved. The germline V gene has CDR1 SGHNT and CDR2 YENEEA. The CDR3 is made up of 14 amino acids. Trimming took off 2 bases at V and 0 bases at J, with 7 bases between the two ends. The CDR3 reads CASSLNQMNTEAFF. The CDR3 DNA is TGTGCCAGCAGCTTAAACCAGATGAACACTGAAGCTTTCTTT.

The J gene is TRBJ1-6, the V gene TRBV2; D uncertain. The V and J ends lost 3 bases and 5 bases respectively, with 11 bases between them. This CDR3 is built from 15 residues. Germline V gives CDR1 SNHLY, CDR2 FYNNEI. Here the CDR3 reads CASSDGRWDNSPLHF. The DNA for the CDR3 is TGTGCCAGCAGTGATGGGAGGTGGGATAATTCACCCCTCCACTTT.

Only one count was recorded for this clone. The chain carries TRBV4-3 and TRBJ1-2, with unresolved D. The CDR3 is made up of 15 amino acids. Trimming took 0 bases from V and 2 from J, leaving 10 bases between them. Germline CDR1 is LGHNA and CDR2 is YSLEER. CDR3 residues: CASSQDFSRNYGYTF. The DNA of the CDR3 is TGCGCCAGCAGCCAAGATTTCTCCAGGAACTATGGCTACACCTTC.

This chain links TRBV10-3 with TRBJ2-6; 8 nucleotides agree with TRBD2. The CDR3 contains 21 residues. Germline V gene lookup returns CDR1 ENHRY and CDR2 SYGVKD. V was pared by 0 bases and J by 2 bases, with 15 bases of the junction left unmatched. In DNA, the CDR3 is TGTGCCATCAGTGAGTCCACGAAAGGTGTTGGGGGACTAGCTGGGGCCAACGTCCTGACTTTC. Translation: CAISESTKGVGGLAGANVLTF.